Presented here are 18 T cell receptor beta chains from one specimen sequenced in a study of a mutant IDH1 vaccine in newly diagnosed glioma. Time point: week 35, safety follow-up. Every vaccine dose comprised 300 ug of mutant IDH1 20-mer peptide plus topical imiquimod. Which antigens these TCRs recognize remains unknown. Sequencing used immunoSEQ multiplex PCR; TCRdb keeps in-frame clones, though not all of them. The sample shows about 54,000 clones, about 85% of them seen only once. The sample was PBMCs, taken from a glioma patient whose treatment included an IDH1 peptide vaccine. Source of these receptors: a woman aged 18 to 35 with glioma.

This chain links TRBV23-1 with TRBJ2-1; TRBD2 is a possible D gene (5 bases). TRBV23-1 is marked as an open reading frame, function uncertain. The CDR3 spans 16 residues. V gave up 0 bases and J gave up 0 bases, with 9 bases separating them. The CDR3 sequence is CASSQSRTPSYNEQFF. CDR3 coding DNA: TGCGCCAGCAGTCAATCGCGGACTCCCTCCTACAATGAGCAGTTCTTC.

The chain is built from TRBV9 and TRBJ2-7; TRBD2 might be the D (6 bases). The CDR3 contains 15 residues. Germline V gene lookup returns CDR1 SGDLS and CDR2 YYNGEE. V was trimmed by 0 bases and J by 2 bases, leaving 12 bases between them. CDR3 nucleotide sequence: TGTGCCAGCAGCGTAGGCGGGGCCCCAACCTACGAGCAGTACTTC. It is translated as CASSVGGAPTYEQYF. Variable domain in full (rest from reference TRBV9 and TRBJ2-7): DSGVTQTPKHLITATGQRVTLRCSPRSGDLSVYWYQQSLDQGLQFLIQYYNGEERAKGNILERFSAQQFPDLHSELNLSSLELGDSALYFCASSVGGAPTYEQYFGPGTRLTVT.

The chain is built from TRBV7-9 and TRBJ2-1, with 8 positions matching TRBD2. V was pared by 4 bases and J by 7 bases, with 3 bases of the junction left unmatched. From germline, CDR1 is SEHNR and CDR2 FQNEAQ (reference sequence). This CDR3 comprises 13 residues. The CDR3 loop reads CASSSRGENEQFF. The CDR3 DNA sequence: TGTGCCAGCAGCTCGCGGGGGGAAAATGAGCAGTTCTTC.

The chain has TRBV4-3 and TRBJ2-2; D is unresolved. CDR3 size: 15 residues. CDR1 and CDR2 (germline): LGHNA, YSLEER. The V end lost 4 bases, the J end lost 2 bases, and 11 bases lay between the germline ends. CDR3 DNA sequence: TGCGCCAGCAGCCGAGACCTGGGTAACACCGGGGAGCTGTTTTTT. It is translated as CASSRDLGNTGELFF.

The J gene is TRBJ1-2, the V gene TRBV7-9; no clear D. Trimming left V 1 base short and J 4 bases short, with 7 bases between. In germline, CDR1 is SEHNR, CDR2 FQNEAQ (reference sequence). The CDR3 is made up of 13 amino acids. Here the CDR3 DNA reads TGTGCCAGCAGCTTAGAGACGGCCTATGGCTACACCTTC. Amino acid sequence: CASSLETAYGYTF. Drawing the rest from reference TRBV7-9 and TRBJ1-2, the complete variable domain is DTGVSQNPRHKITKRGQNVTFRCDPISEHNRLYWYRQTLGQGPEFLTYFQNEAQLEKSRLLSDRFSAERPKGSFSTLEIQRTEQGDSAMYLCASSLETAYGYTFGSGTRLTVV.

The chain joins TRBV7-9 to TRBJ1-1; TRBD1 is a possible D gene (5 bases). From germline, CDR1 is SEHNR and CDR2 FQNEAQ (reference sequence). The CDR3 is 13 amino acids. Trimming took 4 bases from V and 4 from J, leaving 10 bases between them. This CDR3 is CASSSWGVTEAFF. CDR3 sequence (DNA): TGTGCCAGCAGCTCCTGGGGGGTCACTGAAGCTTTCTTT.

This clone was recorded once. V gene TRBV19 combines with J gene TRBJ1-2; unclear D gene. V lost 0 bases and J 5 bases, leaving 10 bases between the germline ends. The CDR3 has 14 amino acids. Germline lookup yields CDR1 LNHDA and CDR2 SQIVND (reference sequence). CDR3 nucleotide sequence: TGTGCCAGTAGTATAGAGGGCCTGTTATATGGCTACACCTTC. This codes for CASSIEGLLYGYTF.

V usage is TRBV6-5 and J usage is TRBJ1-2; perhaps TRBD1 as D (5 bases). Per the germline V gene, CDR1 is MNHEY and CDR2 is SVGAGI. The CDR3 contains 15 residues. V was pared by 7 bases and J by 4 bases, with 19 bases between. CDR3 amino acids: CASKPTGTGLYGYTF. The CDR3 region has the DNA TGTGCCAGCAAACCAACGGGTACAGGTCTCTATGGCTACACCTTC.

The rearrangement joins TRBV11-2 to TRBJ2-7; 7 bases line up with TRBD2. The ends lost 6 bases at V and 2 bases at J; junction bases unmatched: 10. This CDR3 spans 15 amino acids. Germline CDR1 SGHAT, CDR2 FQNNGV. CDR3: CASRPTSSGTYEQYF. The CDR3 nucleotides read TGTGCCAGCAGGCCTACTTCTAGCGGCACCTACGAGCAGTACTTC.

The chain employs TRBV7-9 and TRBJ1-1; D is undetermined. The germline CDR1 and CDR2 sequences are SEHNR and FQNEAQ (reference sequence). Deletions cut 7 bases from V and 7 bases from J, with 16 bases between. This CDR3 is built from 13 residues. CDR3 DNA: TGTGCCAGCACCATTAAGCCGGGCCTTGAAGCTTTCTTT. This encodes CASTIKPGLEAFF.

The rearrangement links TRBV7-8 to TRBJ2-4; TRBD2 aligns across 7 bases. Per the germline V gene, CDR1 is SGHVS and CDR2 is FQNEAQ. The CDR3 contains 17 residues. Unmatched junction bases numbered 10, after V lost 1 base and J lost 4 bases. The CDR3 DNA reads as TGTGCCAGCAGCTTAGGATACCAGCGGGGCGATAAAAACATTCAGTACTTC. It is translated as CASSLGYQRGDKNIQYF.

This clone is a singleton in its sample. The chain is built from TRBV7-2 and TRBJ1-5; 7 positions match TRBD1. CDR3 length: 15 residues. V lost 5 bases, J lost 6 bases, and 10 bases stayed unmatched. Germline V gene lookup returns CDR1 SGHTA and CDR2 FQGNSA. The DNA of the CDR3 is TGTGCCAGCAGCCGCAAAACGACAGGGCTTCAGCCCCAGCATTTT. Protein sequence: CASSRKTTGLQPQHF.

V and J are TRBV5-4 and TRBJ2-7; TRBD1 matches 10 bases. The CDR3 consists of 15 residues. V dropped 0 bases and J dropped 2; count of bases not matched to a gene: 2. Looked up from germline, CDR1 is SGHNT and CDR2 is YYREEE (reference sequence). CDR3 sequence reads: CASSLGGTGAYEQYF. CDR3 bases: TGTGCCAGCAGCTTGGGGGGGACAGGGGCCTACGAGCAGTACTTC.

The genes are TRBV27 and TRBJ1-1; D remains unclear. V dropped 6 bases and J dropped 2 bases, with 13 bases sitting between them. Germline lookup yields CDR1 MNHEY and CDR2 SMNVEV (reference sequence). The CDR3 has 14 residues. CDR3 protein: CASSLTGDNTEAFF. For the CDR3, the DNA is TGTGCCAGCAGCCTAACTGGGGATAACACTGAAGCTTTCTTT.

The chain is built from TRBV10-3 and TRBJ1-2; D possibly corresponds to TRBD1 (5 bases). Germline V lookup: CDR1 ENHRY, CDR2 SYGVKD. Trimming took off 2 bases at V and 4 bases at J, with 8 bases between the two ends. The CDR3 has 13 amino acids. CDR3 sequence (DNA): TGTGCCATCAGTGAGCCGGGGGGCTATGGCTACACCTTC. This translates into CAISEPGGYGYTF.

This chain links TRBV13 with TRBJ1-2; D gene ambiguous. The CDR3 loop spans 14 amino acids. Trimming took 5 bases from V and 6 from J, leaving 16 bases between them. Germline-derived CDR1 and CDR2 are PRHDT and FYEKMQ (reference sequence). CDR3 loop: CASSPRGGVHGYTF. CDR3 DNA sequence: TGTGCCAGCAGCCCCCGAGGCGGGGTTCATGGCTACACCTTC.

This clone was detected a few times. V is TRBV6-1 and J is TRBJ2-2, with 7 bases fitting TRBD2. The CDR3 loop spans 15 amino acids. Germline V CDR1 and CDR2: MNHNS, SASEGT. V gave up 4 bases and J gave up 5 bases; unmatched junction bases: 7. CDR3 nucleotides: TGTGCCAGCAGTGTCACTAGCGATGGAACCGGGGAGCTGTTTTTT. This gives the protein CASSVTSDGTGELFF.

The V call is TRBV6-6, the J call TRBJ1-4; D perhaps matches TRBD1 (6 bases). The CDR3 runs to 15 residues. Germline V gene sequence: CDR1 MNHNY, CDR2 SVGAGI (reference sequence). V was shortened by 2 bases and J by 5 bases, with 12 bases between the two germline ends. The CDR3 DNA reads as TGTGCCAGCAGTTACCGACAGGACTTCAATGAAAAACTGTTTTTT. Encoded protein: CASSYRQDFNEKLFF.